This TCR beta chain came from a study of CD8 T cells in ankylosing spondylitis. Regarding the study as a whole: Blood from ankylosing spondylitis patients appeared to carry a characteristic eight-variant TCR beta motif.

A single record per CDR3 protein comes from TCRdb applying MiXCR to the 5' RACE reads. The data contain about 400,000 distinct CDR3 sequences, approximately 20% of them singletons. A remark on this clonotype: The antigen remains undetermined.

This CDR3 is 14 amino acids long. Looked up from germline, CDR1 is LNHNV and CDR2 is YYDKDF (reference sequence). J gave up 9 bases and V 3 bases, and 6 bases lay outside the gene matches. Sequences were obtained from blood, either unsorted or a sorted T cell fraction (not recorded which). The origin of this receptor is a male donor with ankylosing spondylitis. The rearrangement uses TRBV15 and TRBJ2-1; 9 positions agree with TRBD1. The CDR3 DNA follows: TGTGCCACCAGCAGGAGGGACAGGGTACTTGAGCAGTTCTTC. Translating it yields CATSRRDRVLEQFF. The complete variable domain, with remaining parts taken from reference TRBV15 and TRBJ2-1, reads DAMVIQNPRYQVTQFGKPVTLSCSQTLNHNVMYWYQQKSSQAPKLLFHYYDKDFNNEADTPDNFQSRRPNTSFCFLDIRSPGLGDTAMYLCATSRRDRVLEQFFGPGTRLTVL.